This T cell receptor (beta chain) is from a study of OX40 agonist ivuxolimab in advanced cancers. Study-wide background: Patients treated during dose escalation were battling hepatocellular carcinoma, melanoma, renal cell or head and neck cancer.

This clone was found once. This table comes from immunoSEQ multiplex PCR, and its TCRdb copy is limited to in-frame clones, with some not included. The repertoire holds about 3,400 clones, with around three quarters as singletons. This CDR3 is built from 14 residues. V was pared by 6 bases and J by 2 bases, with 13 bases between. CDR1 and CDR2 (germline): SGDLS, YYNGEE. This chain joins TRBV9 and TRBJ2-3; D remains ambiguous. Material: CD4+ or CD8+ T cells sorted from blood, obtained in a trial of the OX40 agonist ivuxolimab. The sequence was collected from an adult with an advanced solid tumor such as melanoma, head and neck, liver or kidney cancer. The CDR3 loop is CASTPLRFTDTQYF. CDR3 DNA: TGTGCCAGCACCCCCCTCAGGTTCACAGATACGCAGTATTTT.